What follows are 3 T cell receptor beta chains derived from one specimen sequenced in a study of technical replicates of blood from a few donors. Repertoires were generated with immunoSEQ multiplex PCR, while TCRdb's copy carries only in-frame clones and drops some. The sample lists 55,000 to 85,000 clones; about 97% were seen once. Input material: T cells isolated from PBMCs. Receptors originate from a human donor in good health.

The count of this clone is one. The V call is TRBV6-1, the J call TRBJ1-1, with a tentative D call TRBD1 (6 bases). V was pared by 10 bases and J by 3 bases, with 15 bases between. CDR3 size: 13 residues. The germline V gene encodes CDR1 MNHNS and CDR2 SASEGT. The CDR3 loop is CATRDIGYTEAFF. CDR3 nucleotides: TGTGCCACTCGGGACATAGGATACACTGAAGCTTTCTTT.

CDR3 sequence (DNA): TGTGCCATCAGTGAGTGGACTAGCGGGGACCCATACGAGCAGTACTTC. Translation gives CAISEWTSGDPYEQYF. V gene TRBV10-3 combines with J gene TRBJ2-7; 12 bases align to TRBD2. After removal of 1 base from V and 4 bases from J, the junction contained 5 bases not matched to a gene. The CDR3 has 16 residues. The germline V gene encodes CDR1 ENHRY and CDR2 SYGVKD.

The chain links TRBV5-6 to TRBJ2-7; D possibly corresponds to TRBD2 (6 bases). Germline-derived CDR1 and CDR2 are SGHDT and YYEEEE. V dropped 0 bases and J dropped 3 bases, with 16 bases sitting between them. CDR3 size: 16 residues. CDR3 in DNA: TGTGCCAGCAGCTTGGTAACTGCGGGGCCTATCTACGAGCAGTACTTC. Protein sequence: CASSLVTAGPIYEQYF.